The TCR beta chain described here comes from a study of CD8 T cells in ankylosing spondylitis. From the 5' RACE reads, TCRdb called clonotypes with MiXCR, one entry per CDR3 protein. Of approximately 200,000 distinct CDR3 sequences in the sample, 9.5% to 15% are singletons; the top ten hold about 15%. The source of this sequence is a male donor with ankylosing spondylitis or in good health (not recorded which). The sequenced sample was blood, either unsorted or a sorted T cell fraction (not recorded which).

The CDR3 reads CASSDLDASTDTQYF. CDR3 sequence (DNA): TGTGCCAGCAGTGATCTTGATGCTAGCACAGATACGCAGTATTTT. The chain is built from TRBV25-1 and TRBJ2-3; no clear D gene. V was shortened by 3 bases and J by 0 bases, with 10 bases between the two germline ends. Germline CDR1 MGHDK, CDR2 SYGVNS. There are 15 residues in the CDR3.